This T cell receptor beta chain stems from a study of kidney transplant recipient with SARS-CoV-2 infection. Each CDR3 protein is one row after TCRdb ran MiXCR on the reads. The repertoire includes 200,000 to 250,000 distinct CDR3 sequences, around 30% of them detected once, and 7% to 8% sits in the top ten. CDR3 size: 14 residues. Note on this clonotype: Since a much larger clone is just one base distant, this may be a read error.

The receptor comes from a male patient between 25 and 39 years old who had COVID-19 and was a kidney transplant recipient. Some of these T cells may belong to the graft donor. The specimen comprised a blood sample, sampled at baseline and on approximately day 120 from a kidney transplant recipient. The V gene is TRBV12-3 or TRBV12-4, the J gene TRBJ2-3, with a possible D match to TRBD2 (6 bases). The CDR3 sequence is CAGSPLALTDTQYF. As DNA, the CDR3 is TGTGCCGGCAGCCCTCTAGCGTTAACAGATACGCAGTATTTT.